Listed below are T cell receptor beta chains from one sample, sequenced in a study of control samples from healthy donors and cancer patients. The assay was immunoSEQ multiplex PCR, and TCRdb's table has in-frame clones only and misses some. The sample has 120,000 or so clones, around 92% seen once. Sequencing input: PBMCs. Receptor source: a man of 80 years or more with head and neck cancer. CDR3s leave out the opening cysteine and the closing phenylalanine or tryptophan.

j_call	v_call	cdr3_aa
TRBJ2-2	TRBV4-2	ASSQVYVPSGGTGELF
TRBJ1-2	TRBV5-1	ASSLEGAFYGYT
TRBJ1-2	TRBV7-4	ASRSGTVRWNYGYT
TRBJ1-3	TRBV9	ASSPVRGPGNTIY
TRBJ2-7	TRBV4-3	ASSQDLVSVYEQY
TRBJ2-1	TRBV12-5	ASGFQTSGRPNEQF
TRBJ1-1	TRBV11-3	ASSLVQNTEAF
TRBJ2-4	TRBV4-1	ASSQVGSWTGGARVAKNIQY
TRBJ2-1	TRBV15	ATSRDRTSGYNEQF
TRBJ1-5	TRBV9	ASSAEKSAQH
TRBJ1-3	TRBV2	ASKQGATGNTIY
TRBJ2-5	TRBV19	ASSAGLAGETQY
TRBJ2-1	TRBV5-1	ASGTGWNEQF
TRBJ1-6	TRBV30	AWSGPSKNNSPLH
TRBJ2-7	TRBV7-9	ASSRPGLAGAGEQY
TRBJ1-6	TRBV10-3	AIGSGQNSPLH
TRBJ1-3	TRBV18	ASSPLQRNSGNTIY
TRBJ2-1	TRBV6-2/TRBV6-3	ASSLRTGGFNEQF
TRBJ2-5	TRBV4-1	ASSQALAETQY
TRBJ2-3	TRBV2	ASSPRVAGAVRADTQY
TRBJ1-1	TRBV19	ASLRGPMNTEAF
TRBJ2-7	TRBV5-1	ASSHGQGGRAYEQY
TRBJ2-2	TRBV4-1	ASSQDGGGRTGELF
TRBJ1-5	TRBV19	ASSRRGVGNQPQH
TRBJ1-1	TRBV2	ASLEWTEAF
TRBJ2-2	TRBV10-3	AIKGSVHGELF